A single sample gave rise to the 24 T cell receptor beta chains below, sequenced in a study of blood T cell repertoires in COVID-19. The assay was immunoSEQ multiplex PCR, and TCRdb's table has in-frame clones only and misses some. The sample includes 250,000 or so clones, about 87% seen only once; the top ten take 2.6%. The material sequenced was PBMCs or T cells enriched from blood (not recorded which). These receptors originate from a woman in her thirties with acute COVID-19.

CDR3 nucleotide sequence: TGTGCCAGCAGCGGACAGAGAAACACTGAAGCTTTCTTT. This encodes CASSGQRNTEAFF. The rearrangement links TRBV2 to TRBJ1-1; a weak D match, TRBD1 (6 bases). CDR3 length equals 13 residues. CDR1 is SNHLY, CDR2 FYNNEI, per germline. V dropped 6 bases and J dropped 2 bases, with 10 bases sitting between them.

Only a few counts were recorded for this clone. This same CDR3 is encoded by further DNA sequences in the sample. This chain links TRBV7-9 with TRBJ1-1; tentative D call: TRBD1 (5 bases). Germline CDR1 reads SEHNR; CDR2 reads FQNEAQ (reference sequence). The CDR3 extends over 14 amino acids. The germline V and J ends were trimmed by 2 bases and 1 base, with 8 bases remaining between them. CDR3 DNA sequence: TGTGCCAGCAGCTTAAATACAGGGAACACTGAAGCTTTCTTT. This codes for CASSLNTGNTEAFF.

This chain links TRBV2 with TRBJ1-5; D not resolved. The V gene lost 2 bases and the J gene lost 1 base, with 6 bases spanning the gap. The length of the CDR3 is 14 residues. Germline values: CDR1 SNHLY, CDR2 FYNNEI. For the CDR3, the DNA is TGTGCCAGCAGTGAAATGCGGAGCAATCAGCCCCAGCATTTT. Encoded protein: CASSEMRSNQPQHF.

V gene TRBV4-1 combines with J gene TRBJ1-2; D gene uncertain. V lost 4 bases, J lost 4 bases, and 16 bases lay in between. The CDR3 totals 15 residues. The germline gives CDR1 MGHRA, CDR2 YSYEKL. The CDR3 bases are TGCGCCAGCAGCCCTTGGGCTCTGGGTTTCTATGGCTACACCTTC. Encoded protein: CASSPWALGFYGYTF.

The rearrangement joins TRBV29-1 to TRBJ2-3, with a weak D call TRBD2 (7 bases). The ends were cut back, 7 bases at V and 1 base at J, with 18 bases in the middle. Germline V gene data show CDR1 as SQVTM and CDR2 as ANQGSEA. The CDR3 extends over 15 amino acids. CDR3 DNA sequence: TGCAGCGCGCCTTGGGGGGGCTCTCGCACAGATACGCAGTATTTT. Translated: CSAPWGGSRTDTQYF.

The chain is built from TRBV19 and TRBJ1-2; TRBD1 matches at 10 bases. The junction had 12 bases not matched to a gene; V was cut back by 4 bases and J by 4 bases. The CDR3 spans 17 residues. The germline gives CDR1 LNHDA, CDR2 SQIVND (reference sequence). CDR3 nucleotide sequence: TGTGCCAGTAGTAGGGACAGGGGTTTGTCGGGGCGCTATGGCTACACCTTC. Protein sequence: CASSRDRGLSGRYGYTF.

The chain uses TRBV6-6 and TRBJ1-5, with D possibly matching TRBD1 (6 bases). Germline V gene data show CDR1 as MNHNY and CDR2 as SVGAGI (reference sequence). CDR3 size: 15 residues. The V end lost 0 bases, the J end lost 7 bases, and 13 bases lay between the germline ends. CDR3 in amino acids: CASSYSRGEGQPQHF. The CDR3 bases are TGTGCCAGCAGTTACTCGAGGGGGGAGGGACAGCCCCAGCATTTT.

This sequence joins TRBV20-1 and TRBJ1-1, with D possibly matching TRBD1 (6 bases). Trimming cost V 1 base and J 11 bases, with 11 bases left between them. The CDR3 sequence is 11 residues long. Looked up from germline, CDR1 is DFQATT and CDR2 is SNEGSKA (reference sequence). The CDR3 DNA reads as TGCAGTGCTAGAGGGGGGCTCACTGCTTTCTTT. It translates to CSARGGLTAFF.

This rearrangement joins TRBV5-8 to TRBJ1-6; no clear D. Looked up from germline, CDR1 is SGHTS and CDR2 is YDEGEE. V lost 4 bases to trimming and J lost 9 bases, with 17 bases between them. The CDR3 has 15 amino acids. CDR3 bases: TGTGCCAGCAGCACGGATCTCCACCGAGGTTCACCCCTCCACTTT. Translating gives CASSTDLHRGSPLHF.

The chain joins TRBV5-1 to TRBJ2-1, with D maybe TRBD2 (5 bases). From germline, CDR1 is SGHRS and CDR2 YFSETQ. Trimming pared 0 bases from V and 4 bases from J, leaving 11 bases between. CDR3 length: 15 amino acids. DNA of the CDR3: TGCGCCAGCAGCTTGGCCAGTGGACTGTACAATGAGCAGTTCTTC. It translates to CASSLASGLYNEQFF.

This clone was observed a single time. The chain has TRBV4-1 and TRBJ1-6; maybe TRBD1 (5 bases). CDR1 and CDR2 from the germline V gene are MGHRA and YSYEKL. The CDR3 is 15 amino acids. Trimming left V 1 base short and J 8 bases short, with 12 bases between. CDR3 in amino acids: CASSQGQGGYSPLHF. The CDR3 nucleotides are TGCGCCAGCAGCCAAGGGCAGGGTGGTTATTCACCCCTCCACTTT.

This clone was seen just once. This sequence joins TRBV19 and TRBJ1-1, with D possibly being TRBD1 (5 bases). Germline V gene sequence: CDR1 LNHDA, CDR2 SQIVND (reference sequence). The length of the CDR3 is 13 residues. Trimming cost V 7 bases and J 5 bases, with 14 bases left between them. The DNA for the CDR3 is TGTGCCAGTAAGCCAGGGAGGTTGACTGAAGCTTTCTTT. It specifies CASKPGRLTEAFF. The full variable domain, in which reference TRBV19 and TRBJ1-1 provide the parts outside the CDR3, is DGGITQSPKYLFRKEGQNVTLSCEQNLNHDAMYWYRQDPGQGLRLIYYSQIVNDFQKGDIAEGYSVSREKKESFPLTVTSAQKNPTAFYLCASKPGRLTEAFFGQGTRLTVV.

A few counts support this clone. The chain combines TRBV3-1 (or the pseudogene TRBV3-2) with TRBJ2-7, with 8 bases that match TRBD1. The V segment lost 4 bases and the J segment 4 bases; nucleotides outside the gene matches: 9. The CDR3 sequence is 15 residues long. Germline V CDR1 and CDR2: LGHDT, YNNKEL (reference sequence). CDR3 in DNA: TGTGCCAGCAGCCCCGGACAGGGCTCTATGTACGAGCAGTACTTC. It codes for CASSPGQGSMYEQYF.

This sequence joins TRBV6-2 or TRBV6-3 and TRBJ1-4; 8 nucleotides line up with TRBD1. The V and J ends lost 6 bases and 6 bases, in that order; junction bases with no gene match: 21. Germline V gives CDR1 MNHEY, CDR2 SVGEGT. This CDR3 spans 19 amino acids. This chain's CDR3 is CASSVGTGRKRTFDEKLFF. Written as DNA, the CDR3 is TGTGCCAGCAGCGTGGGGACAGGACGGAAGAGGACCTTTGATGAAAAACTGTTTTTT.

This rearrangement joins TRBV19 to TRBJ1-1, with a possible D match to TRBD1 (6 bases). The CDR3 contains 15 residues. V lost 6 bases, J lost 1 base, and 15 bases lay in between. CDR1 is LNHDA and CDR2 is SQIVND in the germline V gene (reference sequence). CDR3 protein: CASREQGSWNTEAFF. The CDR3 region has the DNA TGTGCCAGTAGAGAGCAGGGGTCGTGGAACACTGAAGCTTTCTTT.

V gene TRBV7-9 combines with J gene TRBJ2-1; tentative D call: TRBD2 (6 bases). From germline, CDR1 is SEHNR and CDR2 FQNEAQ (reference sequence). The CDR3 loop spans 12 amino acids. The V and J ends lost 3 bases and 10 bases respectively, with 10 bases between them. The CDR3 sequence: CASSFSAGEQFF. CDR3 nucleotides: TGTGCCAGCAGCTTCAGTGCGGGGGAGCAGTTCTTC.

This chain's CDR3 is CAINGGAGGAQETQYF. DNA for the CDR3: TGTGCCATCAACGGGGGGGCCGGGGGGGCCCAAGAGACCCAGTACTTC. The chain carries TRBV10-3 and TRBJ2-5; 8 bases map to TRBD2. Trimming cost V 7 bases and J 1 base; bases outside gene matches: 11. From germline, CDR1 is ENHRY and CDR2 SYGVKD. The CDR3 contains 16 residues.

V is TRBV19 and J is TRBJ1-5; D is uncertain. Deletions cut 11 bases from V and 2 bases from J, with 16 bases between. From germline, CDR1 is LNHDA and CDR2 SQIVND (reference sequence). This CDR3 region has 14 residues. The chain's CDR3 is CAGGQTGGNQPQHF. The CDR3 coding sequence is TGTGCCGGAGGGCAAACTGGGGGCAATCAGCCCCAGCATTTT.

This chain uses TRBV20-1 with TRBJ2-7, with D maybe TRBD1 (6 bases). Germline V CDR1 and CDR2: DFQATT, SNEGSKA (reference sequence). The CDR3 loop spans 11 amino acids. The ends were cut back, 2 bases at V and 6 bases at J, with 8 bases in the middle. The CDR3 nucleotides are TGCAGTGCTAGACAGGGGTTCGAGCAGTACTTC. Amino acids: CSARQGFEQYF.

The rearrangement joins TRBV27 to TRBJ1-5; tentatively, D is TRBD1 (6 bases). Germline lookup yields CDR1 MNHEY and CDR2 SMNVEV (reference sequence). V was clipped by 5 bases and J by 0 bases, with 11 bases between them. This CDR3 is 15 amino acids long. This CDR3 reads CASSLGQYSNQPQHF. Here the CDR3 DNA reads TGTGCCAGCAGTCTGGGACAATATAGCAATCAGCCCCAGCATTTT.

The chain carries TRBV7-9 and TRBJ1-3; tentative D call: TRBD1 (6 bases). CDR1 is SEHNR, CDR2 FQNEAQ, per germline (reference sequence). The CDR3 consists of 16 residues. V gave up 5 bases and J gave up 0 bases, with 14 bases separating them. CDR3 sequence: CASSQWTESSGNTIYF. The CDR3 coding sequence is TGTGCCAGCAGCCAATGGACAGAAAGCTCTGGAAACACCATATATTTT.

V usage is TRBV20-1 and J usage is TRBJ2-5, with D perhaps TRBD2 (7 bases). Germline CDR1 DFQATT, CDR2 SNEGSKA (reference sequence). V was shortened by 3 bases and J by 2 bases, with 22 bases between the two germline ends. The CDR3 totals 17 residues. The CDR3 region is CSASWAGAASEQETQYF. In DNA, the CDR3 is TGCAGTGCTAGTTGGGCGGGGGCTGCTAGCGAACAAGAGACCCAGTACTTC.

The V gene is TRBV4-3, the J gene TRBJ2-3, with TRBD2 identical over 7 bases. The CDR3 has 17 residues. CDR1 is LGHNA, CDR2 YSLEER, per germline. The V segment lost 4 bases and the J segment 1 base; nucleotides outside the gene matches: 11. The CDR3 DNA follows: TGCGCCAGCAGCCCAAACTCTCCTACTAGCGGCACAGATACGCAGTATTTT. This gives the protein CASSPNSPTSGTDTQYF.

The chain couples TRBV29-1 to TRBJ1-3; no firm D call. In germline, CDR1 is SQVTM, CDR2 ANQGSEA. The CDR3 totals 14 residues. V lost 1 base and J 0 bases, leaving 7 bases between the germline ends. The CDR3 coding sequence is TGCAGCGTTGAAGTGAAAGCCTCTGGAAACACCATATATTTT. Translated: CSVEVKASGNTIYF.